The next 26 T cell receptor beta chains were all read from a single sample in a study of Tregs in tolerant kidney transplant recipients (dated by TCRdb to the late 2010s). Libraries were built with the immunoSEQ multiplex PCR assay. In TCRdb, the immuneACCESS table is reduced to in-frame sequences with V and J assigned. These tables do not hold every clone; where another copy was compared, an unresolved V gene accounts for under half, and the others remain unexplained. The sample table contains fewer than 20,000 clones; only one count was recorded for roughly 80% of them. The ten largest clones add up to 2% to 2.5% of the sample. Sequencing used Tregs from blood. These receptors were taken from a human donor in good health.

V usage is TRBV7-9 and J usage is TRBJ2-7; D is unclear. The V gene lost 2 bases and the J gene lost 0 bases, with 8 bases spanning the gap. Germline V gives CDR1 SEHNR, CDR2 FQNEAQ (reference sequence). The CDR3 has 14 amino acids. The CDR3 DNA sequence: TGTGCCAGCAGCTTAACCAGAAGCTCCTACGAGCAGTACTTC. This translates into CASSLTRSSYEQYF.

This clone was seen once. The chain uses TRBV2 and TRBJ2-7, with 9 bases identical to TRBD2. V lost 7 bases to trimming and J lost 3 bases; unmatched junction nucleotides: 7. This CDR3 has 14 amino acids. Per the germline V gene, CDR1 is SNHLY and CDR2 is FYNNEI. In DNA, the CDR3 is TGTGCCAGCATCAGACTAGCGGATCTCTACGAGCAGTACTTC. Amino acid sequence: CASIRLADLYEQYF. The full variable domain, completed using reference TRBV2 and TRBJ2-7, is EPEVTQTPSHQVTQMGQEVILRCVPISNHLYFYWYRQILGQKVEFLVSFYNNEISEKSEIFDDQFSVERPDGSNFTLKIRSTKLEDSAMYFCASIRLADLYEQYFGPGTRLTVT.

The CDR3 region is CASSYGLAGGIDTQYF. DNA for the CDR3: TGTGCCAGCAGTTACGGGCTAGCGGGGGGGATAGATACGCAGTATTTT. J is TRBJ2-3 and V is TRBV6-5; 12 nucleotides match TRBD2. Germline CDR1 is MNHEY and CDR2 is SVGAGI. This CDR3 has 16 residues. V was clipped by 2 bases and J by 5 bases; unmatched bases: 5.

This chain joins TRBV11-2 and TRBJ2-3; TRBD2 matches at 14 bases. Per germline, CDR1 SGHAT and CDR2 FQNNGV. CDR3 length: 16 amino acids. Trimming cost V 5 bases and J 6 bases; bases outside gene matches: 7. The CDR3 sequence: CASSPRLAGGLDTQYF. The CDR3 nucleotides read TGTGCCAGCAGCCCCCGACTAGCGGGGGGGCTGGATACGCAGTATTTT.

This clone was counted a single time. The chain recombines TRBV30 with TRBJ2-6; D might be TRBD2 (5 bases). Germline-derived CDR1 and CDR2 are GTSNPN and SVGIG (reference sequence). Trimming took off 7 bases at V and 0 bases at J, with 16 bases between the two ends. The CDR3 totals 16 residues. Here the CDR3 reads CAYQRARSSGANVLTF. The CDR3 DNA is TGTGCCTATCAGAGGGCCCGCTCCTCTGGGGCCAACGTCCTGACTTTC. The whole variable domain, filled in from reference TRBV30 and TRBJ2-6, reads SQTIHQWPATLVQPVGSPLSLECTVEGTSNPNLYWYRQAAGRGLQLLFYSVGIGQISSEVPQNLSASRPQDRQFILSSKKLLLSDSGFYLCAYQRARSSGANVLTFGAGSRLTVL.

The chain links TRBV7-9 to TRBJ2-1, with 9 bases that match TRBD2. CDR1 and CDR2 from the germline V gene are SEHNR and FQNEAQ (reference sequence). V shed 6 bases and J 4 bases; nucleotides not matched to a gene: 19. The CDR3 totals 19 residues. Here the CDR3 reads CASRPPGLSLTSGYNEQFF. DNA of the CDR3: TGTGCCAGCAGACCACCGGGACTATCGTTGACTAGCGGTTACAATGAGCAGTTCTTC. Full variable domain (missing parts from reference TRBV7-9 and TRBJ2-1): DTGVSQNPRHKITKRGQNVTFRCDPISEHNRLYWYRQTLGQGPEFLTYFQNEAQLEKSRLLSDRFSAERPKGSFSTLEIQRTEQGDSAMYLCASRPPGLSLTSGYNEQFFGPGTRLTVL.

CDR3 nucleotides: TGCGCCAGCAGCTTGGGGACCCGCCTCCGGTCAGGCTACACCTTC. This translates into CASSLGTRLRSGYTF. The V and J genes are TRBV5-1 and TRBJ1-2; D gene uncertain. V was shortened by 0 bases and J by 8 bases, with 17 bases between the two germline ends. The length of the CDR3 is 15 residues. Germline CDR1 and CDR2: SGHRS and YFSETQ.

The rearrangement links TRBV9 to TRBJ2-2; the D gene is possibly TRBD2 (6 bases). V lost 3 bases, J lost 1 base, and 19 bases lay in between. The CDR3 covers 18 residues. The germline gives CDR1 SGDLS, CDR2 YYNGEE. Written as DNA, the CDR3 is TGTGCCAGCAGCGCCCGAGTTGTAGGAGCGGGGAACACCGGGGAGCTGTTTTTT. Its translation is CASSARVVGAGNTGELFF.

CDR3 residues: CASSQLAGGRVDTQYF. The CDR3 DNA is TGCGCCAGCAGTCAACTAGCGGGGGGCCGGGTGGATACGCAGTATTTT. This chain joins TRBV23-1 and TRBJ2-3; 11 nucleotides match TRBD2. TRBV23-1 is an ORF, and what it does is uncertain. The CDR3 totals 16 residues. V was pared by 2 bases and J by 6 bases, with 7 bases of the junction left unmatched.

The J gene is TRBJ2-2, the V gene TRBV4-1; 9 bases fit TRBD2. The ends lost 3 bases at V and 3 bases at J; junction bases unmatched: 8. This CDR3 contains 17 residues. CDR1 is MGHRA, CDR2 YSYEKL, per germline. The CDR3 nucleotides read TGCGCCAGCAGCCAGGGCTTTAGCGGGAGAGACACCGGGGAGCTGTTTTTT. Protein sequence: CASSQGFSGRDTGELFF.

This chain joins TRBV25-1 and TRBJ2-5; the D is unclear. The V gene's germline CDR1 is MGHDK and CDR2 SYGVNS. The CDR3 spans 14 residues. The germline V and J ends were trimmed by 4 bases and 4 bases, with 13 bases remaining between them. For the CDR3, the DNA is TGTGCCAGCAGTGTACCAAACTCGGGAGAGACCCAGTACTTC. As protein: CASSVPNSGETQYF.

The rearrangement joins TRBV11-3 to TRBJ1-2; no clear D gene. This CDR3 region has 13 residues. V lost 2 bases and J lost 4, with 8 bases in between. Germline CDR1 SGHNT, CDR2 YENEEA. CDR3 in DNA: TGTGCCAGCAGCTTAAACGGCGGCTATGGCTACACCTTC. Translation: CASSLNGGYGYTF. Using reference TRBV11-3 and TRBJ1-2 for the parts outside the CDR3, the full variable domain is EAGVVQSPRYKIIEKKQPVAFWCNPISGHNTLYWYLQNLGQGPELLIRYENEEAVDDSQLPKDRFSAERLKGVDSTLKIQPAELGDSAVYLCASSLNGGYGYTFGSGTRLTVV.

This sequence joins TRBV5-8 and TRBJ2-3; 9 nucleotides align to TRBD1. Germline V CDR1 and CDR2: SGHTS, YDEGEE. The J segment lost 5 bases and the V segment lost 0 bases, leaving 4 bases of the junction unmatched. The CDR3 has 15 residues. The CDR3 nucleotides are TGTGCCAGCAGCTTGGGGACAGGGGTTGTAGATACGCAGTATTTT. This translates into CASSLGTGVVDTQYF.

V and J are TRBV27 and TRBJ2-1, with D possibly being TRBD1 or TRBD2 (5 bases each). Germline CDR1 MNHEY, CDR2 SMNVEV (reference sequence). This CDR3 spans 15 amino acids. The V and J ends lost 6 bases and 8 bases respectively, with 20 bases between them. The CDR3 reads CASRLIPGPTHEQFF. The CDR3 DNA follows: TGTGCCAGCAGACTTATTCCGGGACCCACCCATGAGCAGTTCTTC.

The rearrangement joins TRBV5-1 to TRBJ1-1; D is unclear. V lost 5 bases to trimming and J lost 3 bases, with 17 bases between them. The CDR3 runs to 15 residues. Germline V lookup: CDR1 SGHRS, CDR2 YFSETQ. The DNA for the CDR3 is TGCGCCAGCAGACCAAATCGGGCGGCGGACACTGAAGCTTTCTTT. Amino acids: CASRPNRAADTEAFF.

The V call is TRBV4-1, the J call TRBJ2-1; D ambiguous. The CDR3 contains 14 residues. Germline V gives CDR1 MGHRA, CDR2 YSYEKL. Deletions cut 4 bases from V and 8 bases from J, with 15 bases between. CDR3 in DNA: TGCGCCAGCAGCCCCCGGCCCGAGGTTGATGAGCAGTTCTTC. This sequence encodes CASSPRPEVDEQFF.

This sequence joins TRBV7-7 and TRBJ2-5; 13 bases are shared with TRBD2. This CDR3 has 17 residues. Trimming took 1 base from V and 2 from J; bases not matched to a gene: 4. Germline CDR1 reads SSHAT; CDR2 reads FNYEAQ (reference sequence). CDR3 amino acids: CASSLGLAGGGQETQYF. CDR3 nucleotides: TGTGCCAGCAGCTTAGGACTAGCGGGGGGAGGACAAGAGACCCAGTACTTC.

The chain recombines TRBV7-6 with TRBJ2-5, with D hard to call. Germline-derived CDR1 and CDR2 are SGHVS and FNYEAQ. The CDR3 sequence is 14 residues long. V gave up 3 bases and J gave up 5 bases, with 13 bases separating them. The CDR3 sequence: CASSLGVSRETQYF. In DNA form, the CDR3 reads TGTGCCAGCAGCTTGGGTGTCTCGCGGGAGACCCAGTACTTC.

The chain couples TRBV4-3 to TRBJ1-3; 7 nucleotides match TRBD1. The CDR3 consists of 18 residues. Germline CDR1 LGHNA, CDR2 YSLEER. Unmatched junction bases numbered 10, after V lost 0 bases and J lost 2 bases. The CDR3: CASSQEPGGSLTGNTIYF. The CDR3 DNA reads TGCGCCAGCAGCCAAGAGCCAGGGGGGTCTCTAACTGGAAACACCATATATTTT.

The chain joins TRBV18 to TRBJ2-5; D gene ambiguous. Per the germline V gene, CDR1 is KGHSH and CDR2 is LQKENI. Trimming removed 4 bases at V and 2 bases at J, with 8 bases between. The CDR3 is 13 residues long. DNA for the CDR3: TGTGCCAGCTCACTCAATGTGCAAGAGACCCAGTACTTC. This gives the protein CASSLNVQETQYF.

The rearrangement uses TRBV20-1 and TRBJ2-6; D not certain. In germline, CDR1 is DFQATT, CDR2 SNEGSKA (reference sequence). This CDR3 has 11 amino acids. V was cut by 6 bases and J by 4 bases, with 4 bases left in between. In nucleotides, the CDR3 is TGCAGTGCCTTAGGGGCCAACGTCCTGACTTTC. Translation gives CSALGANVLTF.

The rearrangement links TRBV4-3 to TRBJ1-4; 10 bases agree with TRBD1. J was trimmed by 6 bases and V by 0 bases; bases with no gene match: 4. Germline CDR1 reads LGHNA; CDR2 reads YSLEER. This CDR3 is 16 amino acids long. The CDR3 region is CASSQDTGTGDEKLFF. Written as DNA, the CDR3 is TGCGCCAGCAGCCAAGACACCGGGACAGGGGATGAAAAACTGTTTTTT.

This chain joins TRBV10-1 and TRBJ1-1; 8 positions match TRBD1. J gave up 1 base and V 4 bases, and 5 bases lay outside the gene matches. The CDR3 runs to 15 residues. Germline CDR1 and CDR2: WNHNN and SYGVQD (reference sequence). The CDR3 coding sequence is TGCGCCAGCAGTGGGTACGGGACAGGGAACACTGAAGCTTTCTTT. Translated: CASSGYGTGNTEAFF.

The sample holds one count of this clone. This chain joins TRBV7-2 and TRBJ2-2, with D perhaps TRBD1 or TRBD2 (5 bases each). V shed 6 bases and J shed 1 base, with 15 bases lying between them. The CDR3 covers 16 residues. The germline gives CDR1 SGHTA, CDR2 FQGNSA. The chain's CDR3 is CASSFGGTGNTGELFF. In DNA, the CDR3 is TGTGCCAGCAGTTTTGGGGGAACGGGGAACACCGGGGAGCTGTTTTTT.

This clone appeared a single time. This chain uses TRBV6-1 with TRBJ1-1; 7 positions match TRBD1. This CDR3 has 14 residues. Germline trimming cut 5 bases from V and 0 bases from J; bases unmatched to any gene: 3. Germline lookup yields CDR1 MNHNS and CDR2 SASEGT. CDR3 region: CASSWTGLNTEAFF. For the CDR3, the DNA is TGTGCCAGCAGTTGGACAGGACTGAACACTGAAGCTTTCTTT.

The chain couples TRBV11-2 to TRBJ1-3; no reliable D call. CDR1 and CDR2 from the germline V gene are SGHAT and FQNNGV. V was shortened by 3 bases and J by 0 bases, with 9 bases between the two germline ends. The CDR3 is 15 residues long. The CDR3 nucleotides read TGTGCCAGCAGCTTGGCGGGCATCTCTGGAAACACCATATATTTT. It codes for CASSLAGISGNTIYF.